The 24 T cell receptor beta chains listed next were all sequenced from one sample in a study of radiotherapy plus CTLA-4 blockade in lung cancer. Sequencing was performed with immunoSEQ multiplex PCR; in TCRdb, only in-frame clones are kept and a portion is missing. The sample has about 54,000 clones, 65% to 85% seen once; the top ten hold about 2.9%. Source: peripheral blood, taken from a patient treated with radiotherapy plus ipilimumab. The receptors were gathered from a human donor with non-small cell lung cancer who had a partial response to radiotherapy plus ipilimumab.

This clone has a single count. The rearrangement links TRBV27 to TRBJ1-2; 9 bases map to TRBD1. The CDR3 extends over 18 amino acids. Germline assignment: CDR1 MNHEY and CDR2 SMNVEV (reference sequence). Losses at the gene ends were 5 bases for V and 3 bases for J; bases not matched to a gene: 16. This CDR3 reads CASSTRTGVRDGHYGYTF. CDR3 sequence (DNA): TGTGCCAGCAGTACCCGGACAGGGGTAAGGGATGGCCACTATGGCTACACCTTC.

The V call is TRBV7-9, the J call TRBJ2-7; tentatively, D is TRBD2 (7 bases). The CDR3 has 15 residues. V was cut by 3 bases and J by 0 bases, with 12 bases left in between. Germline V CDR1 and CDR2: SEHNR, FQNEAQ (reference sequence). In DNA, the CDR3 is TGTGCCAGCAGCTTCGAGGGGGGGAGCTCCTACGAGCAGTACTTC. Protein sequence: CASSFEGGSSYEQYF.

The chain carries TRBV9 and TRBJ2-1, with D uncertain. The CDR3 loop spans 15 amino acids. The germline CDR1 and CDR2 sequences are SGDLS and YYNGEE. Trimming shortened V by 4 bases and J by 0 bases, and 11 bases separated the two germline ends. Written as DNA, the CDR3 is TGTGCCAGCAGCCCGACCGCTAGCTCCTACAATGAGCAGTTCTTC. Its protein product is CASSPTASSYNEQFF.

The CDR3 nucleotides are TGTGCCAGCTCACCACGGCAGACGAACACCGGGGAGCTGTTTTTT. This encodes CASSPRQTNTGELFF. This chain connects TRBV18 to TRBJ2-2; D unresolved. This CDR3 has 15 amino acids. Germline CDR1 reads KGHSH; CDR2 reads LQKENI. V was trimmed by 1 base and J by 0 bases, leaving 6 bases between them.

The chain couples TRBV27 to TRBJ1-5; 8 nucleotides line up with TRBD1. V trimming: 5 bases; J trimming: 6 bases; junction bases outside the gene matches: 9. The V gene's germline CDR1 is MNHEY and CDR2 SMNVEV (reference sequence). This CDR3 spans 15 amino acids. CDR3 bases: TGTGCCAGCAGTGGAGGGACAGGAGGCGCTCAGCCCCAGCATTTT. Protein product: CASSGGTGGAQPQHF.

The chain employs TRBV5-1 and TRBJ2-7, with 10 bases aligning to TRBD1. This CDR3 comprises 15 residues. In germline, CDR1 is SGHRS, CDR2 YFSETQ. V was clipped by 4 bases and J by 0 bases; unmatched bases: 4. CDR3 region: CASSTGTGDSYEQYF. For the CDR3, the DNA is TGCGCCAGCAGCACCGGGACAGGGGACTCCTACGAGCAGTACTTC.

This clone was observed a few times. V usage is TRBV7-9 and J usage is TRBJ2-3; D might be TRBD2 (5 bases). The germline V gene has CDR1 SEHNR and CDR2 FQNEAQ (reference sequence). V lost 2 bases and J 4 bases, leaving 16 bases between the germline ends. The CDR3 runs to 16 residues. The CDR3, as DNA: TGTGCCAGCAGCTTATTCCTGGACTTATTGGCAGATACGCAGTATTTT. It yields the protein CASSLFLDLLADTQYF.

The chain has TRBV19 and TRBJ1-6; 8 bases align to TRBD1. Germline CDR1 reads LNHDA; CDR2 reads SQIVND (reference sequence). With V trimmed by 5 bases and J by 10 bases, 10 bases remained unmatched. This CDR3 spans 15 amino acids. The CDR3 spells CASSLPTGVGSPLHF. The CDR3 DNA follows: TGTGCCAGTAGTCTCCCGACAGGGGTCGGCTCACCCCTCCACTTT.

V usage is TRBV6-6 and J usage is TRBJ2-4; 8 positions agree with TRBD1. Germline V lookup: CDR1 MNHNY, CDR2 SVGAGI (reference sequence). V lost 4 bases, J lost 3 bases, and 5 bases stayed unmatched. The CDR3 spans 15 residues. CDR3 bases: TGTGCCAGCAGTTTCAGGGGGCTGGGCAAAAACATTCAGTACTTC. Its translation: CASSFRGLGKNIQYF.

This rearrangement joins TRBV6-5 to TRBJ2-5; perhaps TRBD2 as D (5 bases). Trimming took off 2 bases at V and 3 bases at J, with 13 bases between the two ends. Looked up from germline, CDR1 is MNHEY and CDR2 is SVGAGI. This CDR3 has 15 residues. For the CDR3, the DNA is TGTGCCAGCAGTTACGCGGGTCGAATGAAAGAGACCCAGTACTTC. Translated: CASSYAGRMKETQYF.

This clone was detected once. This rearrangement joins TRBV4-2 to TRBJ1-3; D gene uncertain. The CDR3 totals 16 residues. Germline assignment: CDR1 LGHNA and CDR2 YNFKEQ. The V end was cut by 0 bases, the J end by 0 bases, with 9 bases between. This CDR3 reads CASSQDLGSSGNTIYF. The DNA for the CDR3 is TGTGCCAGCAGCCAAGATCTCGGGAGCTCTGGAAACACCATATATTTT.

The rearrangement joins TRBV11-2 to TRBJ2-1; 10 positions match TRBD2. CDR1 and CDR2 (germline): SGHAT, FQNNGV. This CDR3 comprises 16 residues. Trimming took 3 bases from V and 7 from J; bases not matched to a gene: 9. For the CDR3, the DNA is TGTGCCAGCAGCTTCTGGGCTAGCGGGGGCTCGAATGAGCAGTTCTTC. Protein product: CASSFWASGGSNEQFF.

The chain carries TRBV19 and TRBJ1-5, with D perhaps matching TRBD1 (6 bases). Germline-derived CDR1 and CDR2 are LNHDA and SQIVND (reference sequence). V was trimmed by 6 bases and J by 2 bases, leaving 17 bases between them. The CDR3 is made up of 16 amino acids. CDR3 amino acids: CASSTGIPDGNQPQHF. In DNA, the CDR3 is TGTGCCAGTAGCACAGGGATCCCGGATGGCAATCAGCCCCAGCATTTT.

This rearrangement joins TRBV27 to TRBJ1-2; possible D gene TRBD1, 5 bases. Trimming shortened V by 3 bases and J by 6 bases, and 11 bases separated the two germline ends. The CDR3 spans 13 residues. From germline, CDR1 is MNHEY and CDR2 SMNVEV (reference sequence). CDR3 DNA: TGTGCCAGCAGTTTCTCGATAGGGGATGGCTACACCTTC. This codes for CASSFSIGDGYTF.

The chain carries TRBV11-2 and TRBJ1-5; the D is unclear. There are 16 residues in the CDR3. Germline CDR1 reads SGHAT; CDR2 reads FQNNGV. Trimming removed 0 bases from V and 0 bases from J, with 9 bases in between. CDR3 bases: TGTGCCAGCAGCTTAGATAGCGGCCCTAGCAATCAGCCCCAGCATTTT. It codes for CASSLDSGPSNQPQHF.

This clone was picked up one time. The chain uses TRBV28 and TRBJ2-1; a possible D gene is TRBD1 (6 bases). Between the trimmed V and J ends, which lost 5 bases and 6 bases, there was a span of 14 bases. Germline V gene data show CDR1 as MDHEN and CDR2 as SYDVKM. There are 14 residues in the CDR3. As DNA, the CDR3 is TGTGCCAGCAGTCACCCCGACAGGCCCAATGAGCAGTTCTTC. The encoded protein is CASSHPDRPNEQFF. Full variable domain (outside the CDR3, taken from reference TRBV28 and TRBJ2-1): DVKVTQSSRYLVKRTGEKVFLECVQDMDHENMFWYRQDPGLGLRLIYFSYDVKMKEKGDIPEGYSVSREKKERFSLILESASTNQTSMYLCASSHPDRPNEQFFGPGTRLTVL.

This clone has a single count. This chain joins TRBV9 and TRBJ1-1, with TRBD1 as a possible D gene (6 bases). Trimming pared 0 bases from V and 3 bases from J, leaving 12 bases between. CDR3 length: 15 residues. Germline values: CDR1 SGDLS, CDR2 YYNGEE. CDR3 protein: CASSVGGDKYTEAFF. CDR3 bases: TGTGCCAGCAGCGTAGGAGGGGACAAATACACTGAAGCTTTCTTT.

The V gene is TRBV7-9, the J gene TRBJ2-5; 8 nucleotides line up with TRBD1. Per the germline V gene, CDR1 is SEHNR and CDR2 is FQNEAQ (reference sequence). The length of the CDR3 is 16 residues. V lost 0 bases to trimming and J lost 0 bases; unmatched junction nucleotides: 3. CDR3 DNA sequence: TGTGCCAGCAGCTTAGCCGGGACAGGCGACCAAGAGACCCAGTACTTC. It encodes CASSLAGTGDQETQYF. Full variable domain (outside the CDR3, taken from reference TRBV7-9 and TRBJ2-5): DTGVSQNPRHKITKRGQNVTFRCDPISEHNRLYWYRQTLGQGPEFLTYFQNEAQLEKSRLLSDRFSAERPKGSFSTLEIQRTEQGDSAMYLCASSLAGTGDQETQYFGPGTRLLVL.

This clone occurred once. The chain links TRBV9 to TRBJ2-3; 10 bases agree with TRBD1. CDR1 is SGDLS, CDR2 YYNGEE, per germline. The CDR3 runs to 16 residues. V lost 0 bases to trimming and J lost 5 bases; unmatched junction nucleotides: 6. In DNA form, the CDR3 reads TGTGCCAGCAGCGTAGCAGGGACAGGGGCGCAAGATACGCAGTATTTT. Encoded protein: CASSVAGTGAQDTQYF.

The J gene is TRBJ2-7, the V gene TRBV7-9, with TRBD2 as a possible D gene (6 bases). The CDR3 is 16 amino acids. With 0 bases removed from V and 2 bases from J, the gap between germline ends came to 14 bases. Germline V gene sequence: CDR1 SEHNR, CDR2 FQNEAQ (reference sequence). As DNA, the CDR3 is TGTGCCAGCAGCTTAGCGCTGGGACTTACACCCTACGAGCAGTACTTC. Amino acid sequence: CASSLALGLTPYEQYF.

Worth noting for this clone: Other DNA sequences in this sample translate to the same CDR3. This rearrangement joins TRBV6-1 to TRBJ1-2; D is ambiguous. The V gene's germline CDR1 is MNHNS and CDR2 SASEGT. V was clipped by 2 bases and J by 5 bases, with 12 bases between them. This CDR3 has 14 amino acids. The CDR3 DNA reads TGTGCCAGCAGTGAACGTCGACGGGTTTATGGCTACACCTTC. Its translation: CASSERRRVYGYTF.

The gene calls are TRBV5-8 and TRBJ2-2; the match to TRBD2 covers 8 bases. The germline V gene has CDR1 SGHTS and CDR2 YDEGEE. V was pared by 4 bases and J by 5 bases, with 10 bases of the junction left unmatched. The CDR3 length is 16 residues. In DNA, the CDR3 is TGTGCCAGCAGCCCCGCGGGGGGTTTTTGGACCGGGGAGCTGTTTTTT. Translating it yields CASSPAGGFWTGELFF.

The chain combines TRBV18 with TRBJ1-1; D not certain. The CDR3 is made up of 13 amino acids. CDR1 and CDR2 (germline): KGHSH, LQKENI. V dropped 2 bases and J dropped 1 base, with 5 bases sitting between them. CDR3 in DNA: TGTGCCAGCTCACCAGAGAGGAACACTGAAGCTTTCTTT. It codes for CASSPERNTEAFF.

This sequence joins TRBV11-3 and TRBJ1-2, with TRBD1 matching 8 bases. Germline CDR1 SGHNT, CDR2 YENEEA. The CDR3 is 14 amino acids. The ends lost 3 bases at V and 4 bases at J; junction bases unmatched: 4. DNA of the CDR3: TGTGCCAGCAGCTTTGGGACAGGTGCCTATGGCTACACCTTC. Protein product: CASSFGTGAYGYTF.